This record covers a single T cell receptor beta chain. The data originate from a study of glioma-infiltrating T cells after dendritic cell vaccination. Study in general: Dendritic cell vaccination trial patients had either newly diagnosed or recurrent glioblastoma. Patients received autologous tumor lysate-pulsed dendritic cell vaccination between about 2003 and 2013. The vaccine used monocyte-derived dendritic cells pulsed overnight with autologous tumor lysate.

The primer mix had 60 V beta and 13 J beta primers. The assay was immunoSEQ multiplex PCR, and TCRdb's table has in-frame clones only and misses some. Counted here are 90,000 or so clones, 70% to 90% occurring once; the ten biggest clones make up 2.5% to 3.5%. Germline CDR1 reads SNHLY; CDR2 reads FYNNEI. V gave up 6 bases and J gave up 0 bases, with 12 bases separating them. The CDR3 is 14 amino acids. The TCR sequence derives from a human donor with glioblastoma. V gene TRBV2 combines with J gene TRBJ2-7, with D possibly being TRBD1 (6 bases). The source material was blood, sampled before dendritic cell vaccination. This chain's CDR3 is CASRDSGVSYEQYF. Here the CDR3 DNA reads TGTGCCAGCAGAGACTCAGGGGTCTCCTACGAGCAGTACTTC.